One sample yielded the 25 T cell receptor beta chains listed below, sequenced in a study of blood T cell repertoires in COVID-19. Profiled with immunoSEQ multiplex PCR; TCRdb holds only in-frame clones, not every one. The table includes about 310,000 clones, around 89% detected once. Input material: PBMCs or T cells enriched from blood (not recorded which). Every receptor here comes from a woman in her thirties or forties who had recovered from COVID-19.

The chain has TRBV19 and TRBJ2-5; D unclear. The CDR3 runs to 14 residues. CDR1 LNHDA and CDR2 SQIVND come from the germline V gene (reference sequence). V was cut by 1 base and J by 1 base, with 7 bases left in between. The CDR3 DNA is TGTGCCAGTAGTATAGTCGCCAGCCAAGAGACCCAGTACTTC. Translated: CASSIVASQETQYF. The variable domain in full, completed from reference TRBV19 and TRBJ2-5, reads DGGITQSPKYLFRKEGQNVTLSCEQNLNHDAMYWYRQDPGQGLRLIYYSQIVNDFQKGDIAEGYSVSREKKESFPLTVTSAQKNPTAFYLCASSIVASQETQYFGPGTRLLVL.

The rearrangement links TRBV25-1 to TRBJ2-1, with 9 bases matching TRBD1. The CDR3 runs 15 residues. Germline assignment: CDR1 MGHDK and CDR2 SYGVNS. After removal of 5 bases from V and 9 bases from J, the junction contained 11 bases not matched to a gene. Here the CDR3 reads CASSSRDRASGEQFF. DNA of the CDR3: TGTGCCAGCAGTTCCCGGGACAGGGCATCGGGTGAGCAGTTCTTC.

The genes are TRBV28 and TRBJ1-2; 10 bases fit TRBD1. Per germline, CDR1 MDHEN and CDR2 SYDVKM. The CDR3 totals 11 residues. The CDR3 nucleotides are TGTGCGGACAGGGGGAACTATGGCTACACCTTC. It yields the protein CADRGNYGYTF.

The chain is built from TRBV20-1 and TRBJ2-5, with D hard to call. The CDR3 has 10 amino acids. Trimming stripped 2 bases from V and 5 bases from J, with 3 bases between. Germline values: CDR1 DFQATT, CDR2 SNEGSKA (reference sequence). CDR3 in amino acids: CSARSETQYF. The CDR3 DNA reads TGCAGTGCTAGAAGCGAGACCCAGTACTTC.

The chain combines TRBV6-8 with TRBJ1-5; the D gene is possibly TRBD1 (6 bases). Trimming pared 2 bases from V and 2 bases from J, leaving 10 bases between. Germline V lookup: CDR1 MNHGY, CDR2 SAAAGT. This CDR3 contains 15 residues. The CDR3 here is CASSYATGGNQPQHF. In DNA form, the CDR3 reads TGTGCCAGCAGTTACGCGACAGGCGGCAATCAGCCCCAGCATTTT.

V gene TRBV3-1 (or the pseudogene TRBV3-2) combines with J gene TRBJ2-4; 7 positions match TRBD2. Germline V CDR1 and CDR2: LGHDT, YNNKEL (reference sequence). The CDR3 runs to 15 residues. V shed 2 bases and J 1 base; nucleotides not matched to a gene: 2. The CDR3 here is CASSQMGGAKNIQYF. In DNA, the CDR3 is TGTGCCAGCAGCCAAATGGGGGGGGCCAAAAACATTCAGTACTTC.

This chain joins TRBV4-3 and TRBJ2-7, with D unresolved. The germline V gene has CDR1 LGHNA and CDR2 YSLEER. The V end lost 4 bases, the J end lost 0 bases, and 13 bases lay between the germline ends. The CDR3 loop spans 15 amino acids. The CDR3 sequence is CASSLYFRSSYEQYF. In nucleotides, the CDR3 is TGCGCCAGCAGCCTCTATTTCCGGAGCTCCTACGAGCAGTACTTC.

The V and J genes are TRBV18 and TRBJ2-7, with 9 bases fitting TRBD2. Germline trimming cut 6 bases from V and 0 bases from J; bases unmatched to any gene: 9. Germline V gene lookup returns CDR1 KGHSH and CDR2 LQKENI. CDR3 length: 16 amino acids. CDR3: CASSTLGGGGSYEQYF. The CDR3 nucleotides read TGTGCCAGCTCTACTCTAGGCGGGGGGGGCTCCTACGAGCAGTACTTC.

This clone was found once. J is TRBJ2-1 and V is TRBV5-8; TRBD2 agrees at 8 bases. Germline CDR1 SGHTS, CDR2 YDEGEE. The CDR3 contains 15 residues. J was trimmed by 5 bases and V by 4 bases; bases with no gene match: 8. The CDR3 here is CASSTMTSENNEQFF. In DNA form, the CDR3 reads TGTGCCAGCAGCACCATGACTAGCGAGAACAATGAGCAGTTCTTC. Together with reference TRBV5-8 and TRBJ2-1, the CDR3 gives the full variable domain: EAGVTQSPTHLIKTRGQQATLRCSPISGHTSVYWYQQALGLGLQFLLWYDEGEERNRGNFPPRFSGRQFPNYSSELNVNALELEDSALYLCASSTMTSENNEQFFGPGTRLTVL.

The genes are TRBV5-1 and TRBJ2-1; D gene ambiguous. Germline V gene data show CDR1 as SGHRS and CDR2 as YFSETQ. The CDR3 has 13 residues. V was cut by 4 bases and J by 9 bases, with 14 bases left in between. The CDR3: CASSPGRSPEQFF. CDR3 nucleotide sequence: TGCGCCAGCAGCCCCGGCAGGTCCCCTGAGCAGTTCTTC.

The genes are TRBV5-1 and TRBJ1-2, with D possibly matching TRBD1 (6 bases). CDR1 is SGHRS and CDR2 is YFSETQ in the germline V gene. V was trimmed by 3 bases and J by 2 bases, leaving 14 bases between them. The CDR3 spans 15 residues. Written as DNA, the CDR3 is TGCGCCAGCAGCTATGGGACGCAGGGGAACTATGGCTACACCTTC. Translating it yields CASSYGTQGNYGYTF.

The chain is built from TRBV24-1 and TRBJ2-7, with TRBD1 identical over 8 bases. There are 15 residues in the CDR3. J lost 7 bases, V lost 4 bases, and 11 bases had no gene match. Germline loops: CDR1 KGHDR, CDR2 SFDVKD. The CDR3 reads CATSDRKDRGREQYF. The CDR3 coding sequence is TGTGCCACCAGTGACCGGAAAGACAGGGGACGGGAGCAGTACTTC.

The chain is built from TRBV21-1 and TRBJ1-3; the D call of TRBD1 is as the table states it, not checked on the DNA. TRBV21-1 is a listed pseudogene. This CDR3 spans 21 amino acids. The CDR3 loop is CASSKHFSSGGQGNSGNTIYF. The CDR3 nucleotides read TGTGCCAGCAGCAAGCATTTCTCGAGTGGGGGACAGGGAAACTCTGGAAACACCATATATTTT.

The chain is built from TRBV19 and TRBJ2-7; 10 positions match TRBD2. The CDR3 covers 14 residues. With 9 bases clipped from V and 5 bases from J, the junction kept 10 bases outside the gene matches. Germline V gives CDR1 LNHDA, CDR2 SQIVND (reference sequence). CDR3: CASAILAGVHEQYF. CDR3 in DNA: TGTGCCAGCGCTATTCTAGCGGGAGTCCACGAGCAGTACTTC.

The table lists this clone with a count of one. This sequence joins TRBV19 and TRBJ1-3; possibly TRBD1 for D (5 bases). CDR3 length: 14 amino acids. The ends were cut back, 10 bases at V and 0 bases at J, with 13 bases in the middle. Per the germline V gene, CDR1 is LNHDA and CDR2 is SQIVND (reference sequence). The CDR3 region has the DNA TGTGCCACCCACCCGGACATCTCTGGAAACACCATATATTTT. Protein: CATHPDISGNTIYF. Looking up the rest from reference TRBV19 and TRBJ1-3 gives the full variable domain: DGGITQSPKYLFRKEGQNVTLSCEQNLNHDAMYWYRQDPGQGLRLIYYSQIVNDFQKGDIAEGYSVSREKKESFPLTVTSAQKNPTAFYLCATHPDISGNTIYFGEGSWLTVV.

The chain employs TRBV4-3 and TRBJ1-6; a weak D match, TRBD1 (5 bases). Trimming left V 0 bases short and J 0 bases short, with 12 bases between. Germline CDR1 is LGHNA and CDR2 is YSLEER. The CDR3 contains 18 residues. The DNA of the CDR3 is TGCGCCAGCAGCCAAGACGGGGGGGAAAGCTCCTATAATTCACCCCTCCACTTT. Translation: CASSQDGGESSYNSPLHF.

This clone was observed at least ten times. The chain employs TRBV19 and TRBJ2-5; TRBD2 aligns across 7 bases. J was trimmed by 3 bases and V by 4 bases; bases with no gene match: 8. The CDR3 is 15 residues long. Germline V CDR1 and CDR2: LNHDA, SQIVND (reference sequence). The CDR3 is CASSNLGRAEETQYF. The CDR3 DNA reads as TGTGCCAGTAGTAACCTGGGGAGGGCCGAAGAGACCCAGTACTTC.

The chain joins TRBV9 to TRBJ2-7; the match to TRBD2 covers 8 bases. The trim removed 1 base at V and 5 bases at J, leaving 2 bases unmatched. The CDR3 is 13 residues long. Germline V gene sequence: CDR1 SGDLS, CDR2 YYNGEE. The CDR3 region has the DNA TGTGCCAGCAGCGTAACCGGGAGGGACGAGCAGTACTTC. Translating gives CASSVTGRDEQYF. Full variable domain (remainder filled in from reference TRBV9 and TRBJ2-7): DSGVTQTPKHLITATGQRVTLRCSPRSGDLSVYWYQQSLDQGLQFLIQYYNGEERAKGNILERFSAQQFPDLHSELNLSSLELGDSALYFCASSVTGRDEQYFGPGTRLTVT.

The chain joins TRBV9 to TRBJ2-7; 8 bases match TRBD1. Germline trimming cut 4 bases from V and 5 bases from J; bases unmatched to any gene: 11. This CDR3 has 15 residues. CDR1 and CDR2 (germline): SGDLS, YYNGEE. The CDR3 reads CASSLLGQGGHEQYF. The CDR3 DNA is TGTGCCAGCAGCCTATTAGGACAGGGCGGCCACGAGCAGTACTTC. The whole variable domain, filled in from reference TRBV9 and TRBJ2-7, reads DSGVTQTPKHLITATGQRVTLRCSPRSGDLSVYWYQQSLDQGLQFLIQYYNGEERAKGNILERFSAQQFPDLHSELNLSSLELGDSALYFCASSLLGQGGHEQYFGPGTRLTVT.

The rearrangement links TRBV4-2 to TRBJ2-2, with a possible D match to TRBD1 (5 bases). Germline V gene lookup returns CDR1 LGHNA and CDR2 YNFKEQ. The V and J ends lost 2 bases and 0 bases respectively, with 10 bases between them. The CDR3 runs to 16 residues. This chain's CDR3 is CASSQRGLSNTGELFF. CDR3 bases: TGTGCCAGCAGCCAAAGGGGCTTGTCGAACACCGGGGAGCTGTTTTTT.

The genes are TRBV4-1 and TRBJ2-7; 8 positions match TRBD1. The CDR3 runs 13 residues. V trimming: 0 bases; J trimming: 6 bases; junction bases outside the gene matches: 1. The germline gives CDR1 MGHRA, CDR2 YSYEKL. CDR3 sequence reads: CASSQDRGREQYF. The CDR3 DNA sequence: TGCGCCAGCAGCCAAGACAGGGGGCGCGAGCAGTACTTC.

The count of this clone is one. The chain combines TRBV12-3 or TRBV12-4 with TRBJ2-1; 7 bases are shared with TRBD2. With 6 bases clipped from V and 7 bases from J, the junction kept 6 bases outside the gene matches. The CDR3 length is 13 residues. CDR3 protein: CASSSGTENEQFF. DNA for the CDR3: TGTGCCAGCAGCAGCGGGACCGAAAATGAGCAGTTCTTC.

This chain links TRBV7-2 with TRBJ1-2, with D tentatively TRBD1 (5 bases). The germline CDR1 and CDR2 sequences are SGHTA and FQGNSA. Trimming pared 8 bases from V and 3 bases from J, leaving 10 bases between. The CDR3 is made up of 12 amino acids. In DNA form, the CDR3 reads TGTGCCAGCCAAGGGGCTCACTATGGCTACACCTTC. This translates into CASQGAHYGYTF.

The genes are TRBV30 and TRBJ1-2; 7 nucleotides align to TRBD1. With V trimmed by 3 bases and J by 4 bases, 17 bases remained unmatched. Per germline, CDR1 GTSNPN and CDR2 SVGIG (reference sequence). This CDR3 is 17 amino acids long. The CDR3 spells CAWRKGDRGITTYGYTF. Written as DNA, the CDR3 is TGTGCCTGGAGGAAGGGGGACAGAGGAATTACTACCTATGGCTACACCTTC. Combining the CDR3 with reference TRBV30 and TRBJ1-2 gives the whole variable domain SQTIHQWPATLVQPVGSPLSLECTVEGTSNPNLYWYRQAAGRGLQLLFYSVGIGQISSEVPQNLSASRPQDRQFILSSKKLLLSDSGFYLCAWRKGDRGITTYGYTFGSGTRLTVV.

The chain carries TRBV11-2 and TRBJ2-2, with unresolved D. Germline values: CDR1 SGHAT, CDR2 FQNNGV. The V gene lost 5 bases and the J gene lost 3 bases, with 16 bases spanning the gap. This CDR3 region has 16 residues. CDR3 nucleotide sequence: TGTGCCAGCAGCCCTCCGTTGGCAGAACACACCGGGGAGCTGTTTTTT. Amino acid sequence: CASSPPLAEHTGELFF.